This TCR beta chain comes out of a study of beta chain features in type 1 diabetes (dated by TCRdb to 2016 to 2019). Some background on the complete study: Mean age, gender distribution, total cell number and subset yield were not different between patients and healthy donors. A total of 90 million to 130 million sorted cells were examined across all samples, and a strong correlation was observed between cell number per subset and RNA yield. The study compared the TCRB repertoires of sorted circulating CD4+ T cell subsets in recently diagnosed type 1 diabetes patients with those in matched healthy donors. Regulatory and stem cell-like memory subsets were obtained from only 8 patients and roughly 8 healthy donors, while naive and central memory subsets were obtained from all 28 donors.

Each donor gave one peripheral blood draw, averaging approximately 0.11 L, which was collected into heparinised tubes. A BD FACSAria II was used to sort naive, central memory, regulatory and stem cell-like memory CD4+ T cells with a panel that included CD45RO, CCR7, CD25, CD127, CD95 and CD27. Purity was above 98% for every sorted population. Right away, PBMCs were isolated by Lymphoprep density gradient centrifugation and were stained directly, with no culture step. To minimize batch effects, samples were stained and sorted in pairs, one healthy donor with one patient per experiment. What the authors observed across the whole study: PCR might favor shorter templates, but patient and control samples were amplified and corrected together, so any skew would affect both groups equally. Patients with type 1 diabetes made fewer insertions and deleted more nucleotides at VDJ recombination sites, implying thymic rearrangement abnormalities. Only small numbers of individuals were included in the HLA sub-analyses, which left unresolved whether HLA type had any influence on TCRB rearrangement. Naive, central memory and regulatory TCRB repertoires appeared more similar among patients than among healthy donors. Type 1 diabetes patients showed a moderate but significant shortening of TCRB CDR3 length in all four CD4+ subsets. Because cDNA was sequenced instead of genomic DNA, highly expressing activated cells could be over-represented, though the groups showed no difference in activation or CD3 levels.

The entire amount of isolated RNA was reverse transcribed using the High Capacity cDNA Reverse Transcription Kit, so the sequenced TCRB transcripts were expressed ones. Naive, central memory and regulatory T cell samples underwent deep immunoSEQ sequencing, averaging around 3.6 million total reads per sample. Sorted cells were lysed in RLT buffer, and RNA was extracted using DNase-treated RNeasy Micro or Mini kits according to cell number. To prevent cross-contamination, every cell subset was processed on its own, while patient and healthy donor samples were processed together. Using the immunoSEQ multiplex PCR, TCRB sequences were amplified from cDNA into 87-bp fragments spanning the CDR3 region. The amplicons were sequenced using the Illumina HiSeq platform. Regarding the original processing steps: PCR bias was computationally corrected using synthetic template baselines, reads within Hamming distance 2 were collapsed, and singletons that could not be merged were discarded. Reads were aligned against IMGT so that V, D and J genes, CDR3 length and insertions or deletions at six rearrangement sites could be assigned. Within each subset, clonotype counts were normalized to sorted cell number, and only after that were true diversity and Gini coefficients computed with the tcR R package. Repertoire sharing was quantified using the overlap coefficient calculated on TCRB nucleotide sequences. As a proxy for the pre-selection repertoire, out-of-frame TCRB sequences from naive cells were analyzed. Sourced from immuneACCESS, this table was stored by TCRdb with only in-frame sequences that have V and J called. A share of the clones is absent; for the studies checked, an unresolved V gene accounts for under half, and the remainder has no known explanation. Clonal size and the V and J genes are those of that table, whereas D and trimming came from the DNA. The sample profile shows fewer than 650,000 clones; around a sixth of them were found once. About 0.097% of the sample lies in the top ten.

This clone was observed at least ten times. This receptor's antigen is unknown. Base quality data are lacking; no much larger clone is found one base away. The sequencing sample was made of naive CD4+ T cells from blood. Explained via the paper, the cell subset or site label denotes: true naive CD4+ T cells. The clonotype comes from a man between 18 and 29 years old in good health.

The encoded CDR3 is CASSPDRSSYNEQFF. The DNA is TGTGCCAGCAGCCCGGACAGAAGCTCCTACAATGAGCAGTTCTTC. The rearrangement combines TRBV28 with TRBJ2-1; TRBD1 is a weak D gene call, 6 bases matching. The germline V gene supplies CDR1 MDHEN and CDR2 SYDVKM. V loses 6 bases of germline sequence and J loses 0 bases, and the interval between the two ends is 12 bases. The CDR3 sequence holds 15 residues, the cysteine and phenylalanine included. Only the CDR3 DNA stays, 45 bases, in frame from base 1. Reference TRBV28 and TRBJ2-1 genes cover what lies past the CDR3, so the full variable domain is DVKVTQSSRYLVKRTGEKVFLECVQDMDHENMFWYRQDPGLGLRLIYFSYDVKMKEKGDIPEGYSVSREKKERFSLILESASTNQTSMYLCASSPDRSSYNEQFFGPGTRLTVL.